This T cell receptor beta chain was recorded in a study of cytomegalovirus exposure and HLA in healthy donors. The CDR3 totals 14 residues. Germline CDR1 SNHLY, CDR2 FYNNEI. Trimming stripped 2 bases from V and 8 bases from J, with 12 bases between. PCR employed 60 Vbeta and 13 Jbeta primers. The data were produced by immunoSEQ multiplex PCR, yet TCRdb's version contains in-frame clones alone and is incomplete. Of roughly 280,000 clones listed, 65% to 85% were seen once; the top ten hold roughly 2.4%. The sequenced sample consisted of PBMCs. V gene TRBV2 combines with J gene TRBJ1-4; D gene uncertain. The sequence was obtained from a female donor in good health and CMV-seronegative. The CDR3 region is CASSELGTGEKLFF. CDR3 DNA sequence: TGTGCCAGCAGTGAACTGGGAACGGGGGAAAAACTGTTTTTT.